This is a list of T cell receptor beta chains from one sample in a study of T cell responses to AZD1222 COVID-19 vaccine. Repertoires were generated with immunoSEQ multiplex PCR, while TCRdb's copy carries only in-frame clones and drops some. Here the sample spans fewer than 180,000 clones, around 90% being singletons. Source: peripheral blood, taken 28 days after the second AZD1222 dose. The receptors derive from an adult who received the AZD1222 COVID-19 vaccine. The CDR3 runs from the conserved cysteine through the conserved F or W. Fields, in order: V gene, J gene, D gene, clone size, CDR3 length, CDR3 DNA, CDR3 protein. D genes are given only for firm matches. Some rows have no size entry. The others give once, few or many, or a class for an expanded clone.

>TRBV12-5|TRBJ2-5|-|-|14
TGTGCTAGTGGGGGCCTGGACGGTCAAGAGACCCAGTACTTC
CASGGLDGQETQYF
>TRBV29-1|TRBJ2-2|-|-|14
TGCAGCGTTGATTACGGGGAGAAAACCGGGGAGCTGTTTTTT
CSVDYGEKTGELFF
>TRBV6-2/TRBV6-3|TRBJ2-1|TRBD1|-|15
TGTGCCAGCAGTTACAGGGGACAGGAACACAATGAGCAGTTCTTC
CASSYRGQEHNEQFF
>TRBV10-3|TRBJ2-5|TRBD2|-|16
TGTGCCATCAGTGAGTCGGAGCTAGCGGACCAAGAGACCCAGTACTTC
CAISESELADQETQYF
>TRBV7-8|TRBJ1-4|TRBD1|-|16
TGTGCCAGCAGCTTATTGTCGGGACAGGGTGAGGAAAAACTGTTTTTT
CASSLLSGQGEEKLFF
>TRBV18|TRBJ2-1|TRBD2|-|17
TGTGCCAGCTCATCTAGTTTAGCGGGATCTACCTACAATGAGCAGTTCTTC
CASSSSLAGSTYNEQFF
>TRBV2|TRBJ2-7|TRBD1|-|12
TGTGCCAGGGGACAGGGCCCCGGCGAGCAGTACTTC
CARGQGPGEQYF
>TRBV7-9|TRBJ1-5|-|-|14
TGTGCCACCGAGCTGGGGGGGAGCAATCAGCCCCAGCATTTT
CATELGGSNQPQHF
>TRBV27|TRBJ2-7|TRBD2|-|15
TGTGCCAGCAGTTCCGGGACTAGCGGACCCTACGAGCAGTACTTC
CASSSGTSGPYEQYF
>TRBV4-2|TRBJ1-3|-|-|13
TGTGCCAGCAGCCAAGAAGGGGGAAACACCATATATTTT
CASSQEGGNTIYF
>TRBV6-5|TRBJ2-1|TRBD2|-|15
TGTGCCAGCAGTTACAGCGGACTAGAGTACAATGAGCAGTTCTTC
CASSYSGLEYNEQFF
>TRBV4-2|TRBJ2-1|-|-|17
TGTGCCAGCAGCCAAGAATGGCGGGACCTCTCCTACAATGAGCAGTTCTTC
CASSQEWRDLSYNEQFF
>TRBV20-1|TRBJ2-3|TRBD2|-|15
TGCAGTGCTAGTCTCCCTAGCGGGCGCACAGATACGCAGTATTTT
CSASLPSGRTDTQYF
>TRBV3-1/TRBV3-2|TRBJ1-2|TRBD1|once|16
TGTGCCAGCAGCCAAATTGGGCCCGCAGGGGGCGAGGGCTACACCTTC
CASSQIGPAGGEGYTF